These 8 T cell receptor beta chains originate from one sample sequenced in a study of OX40 agonist ivuxolimab in advanced cancers. Produced via immunoSEQ multiplex PCR; TCRdb's table is partial and in-frame only. The sample holds more than 45,000 clones; around 79% are singletons and the top ten take roughly 1.2%. Sequenced here: CD4+ or CD8+ T cells sorted from blood, sampled in a trial of the OX40 agonist ivuxolimab. These TCRs come from an adult with an advanced solid tumor such as melanoma, head and neck, liver or kidney cancer.

In its sample, this clone was seen a few times. The chain joins TRBV11-3 to TRBJ2-3; D remains unclear. Germline assignment: CDR1 SGHNT and CDR2 YENEEA. The CDR3 contains 12 residues. V lost 2 bases, J lost 5 bases, and 5 bases lay in between. CDR3: CASSLNEDTQYF. CDR3 coding DNA: TGTGCCAGCAGCTTAAATGAAGATACGCAGTATTTT.

The chain links TRBV7-8 to TRBJ1-1, with 8 bases matching TRBD1. J lost 1 base, V lost 5 bases, and 9 bases had no gene match. In germline, CDR1 is SGHVS, CDR2 FQNEAQ. There are 16 residues in the CDR3. CDR3 coding DNA: TGTGCCAGCAGCCCCCGGACAGGGTTGGGGAACACTGAAGCTTTCTTT. This gives the protein CASSPRTGLGNTEAFF.

CDR3 coding DNA: TGTGCCAGCAGCTCGACAGGGGGCAATTTTGGCTACACCTTC. Translation gives CASSSTGGNFGYTF. The genes are TRBV7-8 and TRBJ1-2, with 10 bases fitting TRBD1. Trimming cost V 4 bases and J 7 bases; bases outside gene matches: 6. Per the germline V gene, CDR1 is SGHVS and CDR2 is FQNEAQ. CDR3 length: 14 amino acids.

V and J are TRBV7-9 and TRBJ2-5; D is ambiguous. The CDR3 totals 14 residues. CDR1 SEHNR and CDR2 FQNEAQ come from the germline V gene (reference sequence). Trimming shortened V by 3 bases and J by 5 bases, and 13 bases separated the two germline ends. The CDR3 DNA sequence: TGTGCCAGCAGCTTTAGGAGCCTCGGTGAGACCCAGTACTTC. It translates to CASSFRSLGETQYF.

This sequence joins TRBV4-1 and TRBJ1-3; D is possibly TRBD1 (5 bases). The V and J ends lost 1 base and 5 bases respectively, with 9 bases between them. The CDR3 loop spans 14 amino acids. Germline CDR1 MGHRA, CDR2 YSYEKL. The CDR3 nucleotides read TGCGCCAGCAGCCAAGGGCAGGGTAGAAACACCATATATTTT. This encodes CASSQGQGRNTIYF.

This clone came up a few times. The rearrangement joins TRBV5-6 to TRBJ2-4, with 7 bases aligning to TRBD1. CDR1 SGHDT and CDR2 YYEEEE come from the germline V gene. V lost 4 bases and J lost 0; bases outside the gene matches: 10. The CDR3 spans 17 residues. CDR3 in DNA: TGTGCCAGCAGCGCCGACAGGGTTCAGCTAGCCAAAAACATTCAGTACTTC. Protein product: CASSADRVQLAKNIQYF.

V and J are TRBV11-2 and TRBJ1-2; D not resolved. CDR1 and CDR2 from the germline V gene are SGHAT and FQNNGV. The CDR3 totals 14 residues. Deletions cut 1 base from V and 2 bases from J, with 8 bases between. DNA of the CDR3: TGTGCCAGCAGCTTAGTTTCCTCGAACTATGGCTACACCTTC. Translated: CASSLVSSNYGYTF. The full variable domain, its missing parts supplied by reference TRBV11-2 and TRBJ1-2, is EAGVAQSPRYKIIEKRQSVAFWCNPISGHATLYWYQQILGQGPKLLIQFQNNGVVDDSQLPKDRFSAERLKGVDSTLKIQPAKLEDSAVYLCASSLVSSNYGYTFGSGTRLTVV.

This chain uses TRBV7-9 with TRBJ2-3; maybe TRBD2 (5 bases). CDR1 SEHNR and CDR2 FQNEAQ come from the germline V gene (reference sequence). V was pared by 4 bases and J by 1 base, with 12 bases between. The CDR3 covers 15 residues. CDR3 nucleotides: TGTGCCAGCAGCTCCTACCGGGAACGCACAGATACGCAGTATTTT. As protein: CASSSYRERTDTQYF.